This T cell receptor (beta chain) was recorded in a study of siplizumab effects on memory and regulatory T cells. Findings of the study overall: Tregs that proliferated in siplizumab cultures did not have their suppressive function confirmed. Sequences below about 10^-5 frequency were poorly captured. As a result, only a minor fraction of alloreactive clones mapped to unstimulated subsets.

With respect to this clone: The antigen remains undetermined.

From germline, CDR1 is GTSNPN and CDR2 SVGIG (reference sequence). V lost 0 bases and J 4 bases, leaving 13 bases between the germline ends. The CDR3 length is 15 residues. Assay used: immunoSEQ multiplex PCR; TCRdb lists only in-frame clones, some missing. Among roughly 93,000 clones listed, over 90% were seen once. The TCR originated in a human donor in good health. This chain joins TRBV30 and TRBJ1-5; D remains unclear. Material for sequencing was non-Treg CD4+ T cells sorted from blood. CDR3 sequence reads: CAWSVSPVPNQPQHF. The CDR3, as DNA: TGTGCCTGGAGTGTATCCCCCGTCCCTAATCAGCCCCAGCATTTT.